This T cell receptor beta chain came from a study of naive and memory T cell subsets. Findings and limits, study-wide: Findings for naive and memory subsets could not be checked against ground truth. RNA-based TCR counts may shift with T cell activation and differentiation.

CMV status came from CD4+ T cell IFNgamma after overnight CMV lysate stimulation of fresh PBMCs. Both TRBC1 and TRBC2 were covered by a beta constant-region primer of two equimolar oligonucleotides. An oligonucleotide with the SP2 primer and a 12-nucleotide UMI was ligated to the cDNA 3' end. TCRdb processed the UMI-ligation and nested PCR reads anew with MiXCR; each CDR3 protein has one entry. The profile shows some 100,000 distinct CDR3 sequences, around 7% of them singletons. The V gene lost 5 bases and the J gene lost 6 bases, with 11 bases spanning the gap. Germline-derived CDR1 and CDR2 are SGHTA and FQGNSA. The CDR3 runs 14 residues. About this clonotype: The antigen is undetermined.

Sequencing input: central memory CD4+ T cells from blood. The chain uses TRBV7-2 and TRBJ1-6; D gene unclear. This TCR came from a human donor in good health. The CDR3 here is CASSPRGGNSPLHF. CDR3 coding DNA: TGTGCCAGCAGCCCCCGGGGTGGTAATTCACCCCTCCACTTT.